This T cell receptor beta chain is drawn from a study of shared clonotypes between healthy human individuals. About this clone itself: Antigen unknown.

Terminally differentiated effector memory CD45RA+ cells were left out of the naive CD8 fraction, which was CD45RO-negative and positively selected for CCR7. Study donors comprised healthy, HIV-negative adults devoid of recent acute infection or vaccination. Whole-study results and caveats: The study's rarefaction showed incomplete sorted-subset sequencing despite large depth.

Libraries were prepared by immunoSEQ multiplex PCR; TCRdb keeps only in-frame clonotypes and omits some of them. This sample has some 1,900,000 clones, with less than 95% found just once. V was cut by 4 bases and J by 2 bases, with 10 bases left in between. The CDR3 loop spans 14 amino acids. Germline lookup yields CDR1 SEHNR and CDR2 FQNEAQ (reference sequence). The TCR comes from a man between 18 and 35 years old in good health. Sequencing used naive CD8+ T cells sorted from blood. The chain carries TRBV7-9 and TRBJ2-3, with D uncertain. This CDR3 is CASSSQEFTDTQYF. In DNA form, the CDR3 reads TGTGCCAGCAGCTCCCAGGAATTCACAGATACGCAGTATTTT.